This T cell receptor (beta chain) is drawn from a study of blood T cell repertoires in COVID-19. TCRdb keeps only in-frame clones here, not all; method: immunoSEQ multiplex PCR. The sample has some 220,000 clones; roughly 80% are singletons. Germline lookup yields CDR1 ENHRY and CDR2 SYGVKD. V was clipped by 4 bases and J by 4 bases, with 8 bases between them. The CDR3 runs to 12 residues. V usage is TRBV10-3 and J usage is TRBJ2-7, with D perhaps TRBD1 (6 bases). Source material: peripheral blood. The receptor comes from a woman aged 55-69 years with acute or convalescent COVID-19. The CDR3 region is CAISVQGYEQYF. DNA for the CDR3: TGTGCCATCAGTGTACAGGGTTACGAGCAGTACTTC.